This TCR beta chain derives from a study of blood T cell repertoires in COVID-19. Overall study context: Sample material is recorded as cDNA or gDNA derived from T cells, B-cell-depleted T cells, or PBMCs.

The CDR3 contains 15 residues. CDR1 and CDR2 (germline): SEHNR, FQNEAQ (reference sequence). Trimming pared 5 bases from V and 7 bases from J, leaving 17 bases between. The repertoire was sequenced with immunoSEQ multiplex PCR; TCRdb's copy has only in-frame clones and lacks some. In the table there are about 16,000 clones, about 81% of which are singletons. The TCR was taken from a man in his 60s with acute or convalescent COVID-19. The J gene is TRBJ1-4, the V gene TRBV7-9, with a tentative D call TRBD1 (5 bases). The sample comprised peripheral blood. CDR3 in amino acids: CASSDTYGGIEKLFF. The CDR3 nucleotides read TGTGCCAGCAGCGATACCTACGGGGGGATTGAAAAACTGTTTTTT.